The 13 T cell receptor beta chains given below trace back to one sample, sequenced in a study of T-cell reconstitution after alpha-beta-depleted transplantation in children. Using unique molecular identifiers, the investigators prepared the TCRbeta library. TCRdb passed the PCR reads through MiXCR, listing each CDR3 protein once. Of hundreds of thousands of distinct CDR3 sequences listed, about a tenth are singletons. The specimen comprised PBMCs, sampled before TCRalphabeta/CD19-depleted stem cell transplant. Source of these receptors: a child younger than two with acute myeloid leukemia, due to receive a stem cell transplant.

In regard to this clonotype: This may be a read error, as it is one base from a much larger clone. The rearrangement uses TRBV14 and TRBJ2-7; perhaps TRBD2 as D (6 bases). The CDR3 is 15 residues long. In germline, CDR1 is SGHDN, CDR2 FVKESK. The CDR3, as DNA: TGTGCCAGCAGCCCATCGGGGGAAACTACCTACGAGAAGTACTTT. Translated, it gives CASSPSGETTYEKYF.

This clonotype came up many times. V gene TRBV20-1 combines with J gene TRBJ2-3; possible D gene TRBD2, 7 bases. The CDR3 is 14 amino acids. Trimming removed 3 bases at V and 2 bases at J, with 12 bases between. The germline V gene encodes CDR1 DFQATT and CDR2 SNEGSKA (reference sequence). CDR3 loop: CSASPGGDTDTQYF. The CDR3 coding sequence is TGCAGTGCTAGCCCGGGGGGCGACACAGATACGCAGTATTTT.

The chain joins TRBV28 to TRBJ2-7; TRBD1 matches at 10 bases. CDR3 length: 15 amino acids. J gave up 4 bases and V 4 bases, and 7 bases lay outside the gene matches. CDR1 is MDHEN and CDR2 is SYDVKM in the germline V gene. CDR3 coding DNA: TGTGCCAGCAGTTCGCCCCCGGGACAGGGGTACGAGCAGTACTTC. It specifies CASSSPPGQGYEQYF.

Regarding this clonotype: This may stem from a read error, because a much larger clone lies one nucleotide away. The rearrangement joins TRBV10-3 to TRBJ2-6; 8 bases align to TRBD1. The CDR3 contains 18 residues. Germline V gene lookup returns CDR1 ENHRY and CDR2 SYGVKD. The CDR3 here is CAIHPGTGVPTGANVLAF. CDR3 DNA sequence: TGTGCCATCCACCCCGGGACAGGCGTACCTACTGGGGCCAACGTCCTGGCTTTC.

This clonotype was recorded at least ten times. DNA for the CDR3: TGTGCCTGGAGTCCCGGGAGCACAGATACGCAGTATTTT. Translated: CAWSPGSTDTQYF. The chain joins TRBV30 to TRBJ2-3; D gene unclear. Trimming took off 2 bases at V and 0 bases at J, with 6 bases between the two ends. Germline loops: CDR1 GTSNPN, CDR2 SVGIG (reference sequence). This CDR3 has 13 amino acids.

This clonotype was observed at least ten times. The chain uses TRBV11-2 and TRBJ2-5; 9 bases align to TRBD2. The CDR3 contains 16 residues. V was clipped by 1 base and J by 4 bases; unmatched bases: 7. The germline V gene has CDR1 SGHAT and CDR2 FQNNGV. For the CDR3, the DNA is TGTGCCAGCAGCTTAGTTTTTTATAGCGGGAGAGAGACCCAGTACTTC. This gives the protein CASSLVFYSGRETQYF.

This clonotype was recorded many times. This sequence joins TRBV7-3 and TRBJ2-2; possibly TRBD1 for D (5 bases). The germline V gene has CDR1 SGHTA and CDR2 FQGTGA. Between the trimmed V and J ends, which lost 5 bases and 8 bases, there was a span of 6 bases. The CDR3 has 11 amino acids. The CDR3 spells CASSQGGELFF. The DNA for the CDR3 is TGTGCCAGCAGCCAGGGTGGGGAGCTGTTTTTT.

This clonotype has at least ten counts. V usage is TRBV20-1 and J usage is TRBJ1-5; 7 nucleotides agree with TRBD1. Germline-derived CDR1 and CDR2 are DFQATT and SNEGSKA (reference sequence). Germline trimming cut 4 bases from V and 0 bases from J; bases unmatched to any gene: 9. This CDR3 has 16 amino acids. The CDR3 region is CSAKKGAGDSNQPQHF. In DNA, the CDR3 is TGCAGTGCTAAAAAGGGGGCAGGGGATAGCAATCAGCCCCAGCATTTT.

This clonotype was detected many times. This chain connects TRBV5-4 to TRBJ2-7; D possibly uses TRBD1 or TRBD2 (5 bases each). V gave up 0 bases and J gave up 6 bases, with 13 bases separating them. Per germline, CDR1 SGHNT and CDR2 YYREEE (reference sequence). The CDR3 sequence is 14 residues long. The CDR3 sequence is CASSLGGTFGEQYF. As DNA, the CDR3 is TGTGCCAGCAGCTTGGGAGGGACCTTCGGCGAGCAGTACTTC.

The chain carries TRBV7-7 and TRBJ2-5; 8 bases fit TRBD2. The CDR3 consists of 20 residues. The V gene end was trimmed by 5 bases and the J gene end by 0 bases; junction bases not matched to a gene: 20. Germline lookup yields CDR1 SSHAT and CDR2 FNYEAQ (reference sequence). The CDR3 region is CASSHSRKTTSGPYQETQYF. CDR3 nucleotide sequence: TGTGCCAGCAGCCACTCCCGAAAAACAACTAGCGGACCGTACCAAGAGACCCAGTACTTC.

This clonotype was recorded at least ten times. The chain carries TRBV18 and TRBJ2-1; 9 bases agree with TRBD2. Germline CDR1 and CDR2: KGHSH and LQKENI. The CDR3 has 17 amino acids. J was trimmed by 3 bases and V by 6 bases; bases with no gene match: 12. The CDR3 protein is CASSPTNRLAVYNEQFF. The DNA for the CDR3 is TGTGCCAGCTCCCCAACAAACAGACTAGCGGTCTACAATGAGCAGTTCTTC.

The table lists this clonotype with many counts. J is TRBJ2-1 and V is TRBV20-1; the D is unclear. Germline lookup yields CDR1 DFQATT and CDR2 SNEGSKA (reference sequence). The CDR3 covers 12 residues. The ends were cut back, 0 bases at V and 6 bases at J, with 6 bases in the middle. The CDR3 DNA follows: TGCAGTGCTAGAGATAACCTCAATGAGCAGTTCTTC. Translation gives CSARDNLNEQFF.

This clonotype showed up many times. The CDR3 DNA reads as TGCAGTGCCCCTCGGCAGGCCGCCACTGAAGCTTTCTTT. Translated, it gives CSAPRQAATEAFF. The chain carries TRBV20-1 and TRBJ1-1; D call uncertain. The CDR3 is 13 residues long. Germline CDR1 and CDR2: DFQATT and SNEGSKA (reference sequence). Trimming removed 6 bases from V and 4 bases from J, with 15 bases in between.